This is a list of T cell receptor beta chains from one sample in a study of cytomegalovirus exposure and HLA in healthy donors. The assay was immunoSEQ multiplex PCR, and TCRdb's table has in-frame clones only and misses some. The sample consists of approximately 82,000 clones, about four fifths of them appearing once. Material for sequencing was PBMCs. These receptors were taken from a man aged 35-49 years in good health and CMV-seronegative. Both conserved end residues are trimmed from each CDR3. Some rows have no size entry. The others give once, few or many, or a class for an expanded clone.

v_call: TRBV25-1; clone_size: -; j_call: TRBJ2-7; cdr3_aa: ASSEWAGRRNEQY
v_call: TRBV5-1; clone_size: -; j_call: TRBJ2-5; cdr3_aa: ASSLSSGRGETQY
v_call: TRBV6-1; clone_size: -; j_call: TRBJ2-7; cdr3_aa: ASSEVPAGGREQY
v_call: TRBV27; clone_size: -; j_call: TRBJ1-2; cdr3_aa: ASSQGQGGGNYGYT
v_call: TRBV5-1; clone_size: -; j_call: TRBJ2-5; cdr3_aa: ASSSGQGGETQY
v_call: TRBV25-1; clone_size: -; j_call: TRBJ2-7; cdr3_aa: ASTSRRDGESYEQY
v_call: TRBV7-2; clone_size: few; j_call: TRBJ2-5; cdr3_aa: ASSLVLHSGETQY
v_call: TRBV7-9; clone_size: -; j_call: TRBJ1-3; cdr3_aa: ASSPTLNRGSSGNTIY
v_call: TRBV13; clone_size: -; j_call: TRBJ2-2; cdr3_aa: ASSQNPGQGFTGELF
v_call: TRBV25-1; clone_size: -; j_call: TRBJ2-3; cdr3_aa: ASSTVRGADTQY
v_call: TRBV30; clone_size: -; j_call: TRBJ1-5; cdr3_aa: AWSVQGNQPQH
v_call: TRBV28; clone_size: -; j_call: TRBJ2-1; cdr3_aa: ASRLGAGGNEQF
v_call: TRBV29-1; clone_size: -; j_call: TRBJ2-2; cdr3_aa: SVPASGVFGELF
v_call: TRBV9; clone_size: -; j_call: TRBJ2-3; cdr3_aa: ASSVARTAETSTDTQY
v_call: TRBV4-1; clone_size: few; j_call: TRBJ2-1; cdr3_aa: ASSPSPSGESVQF
v_call: TRBV7-3; clone_size: -; j_call: TRBJ2-1; cdr3_aa: ASSLTSASTLSEQF
v_call: TRBV7-2; clone_size: -; j_call: TRBJ2-7; cdr3_aa: ASSPHVWEGHYEQY
v_call: TRBV7-2; clone_size: -; j_call: TRBJ2-7; cdr3_aa: ASSHPGTSPPEQY
v_call: TRBV5-6; clone_size: -; j_call: TRBJ1-3; cdr3_aa: ASSLGTGAGNTIY
v_call: TRBV27; clone_size: -; j_call: TRBJ2-7; cdr3_aa: ASSVRDRGPYEQY
v_call: TRBV14; clone_size: -; j_call: TRBJ2-1; cdr3_aa: ASNQDSYNEQF
v_call: TRBV11-3; clone_size: -; j_call: TRBJ2-3; cdr3_aa: ASSQGTSGSDTQY
v_call: TRBV18; clone_size: -; j_call: TRBJ2-1; cdr3_aa: ASSVQLGAGVDEQF
v_call: TRBV11-2; clone_size: -; j_call: TRBJ1-1; cdr3_aa: ASSTGVTGQT
v_call: TRBV4-2; clone_size: -; j_call: TRBJ2-5; cdr3_aa: ASSPGGGSGVPETQY
v_call: TRBV7-2; clone_size: -; j_call: TRBJ1-2; cdr3_aa: ASSLGSGGGYT
v_call: TRBV11-2; clone_size: -; j_call: TRBJ2-7; cdr3_aa: ASSSRGIGAYEQY
v_call: TRBV28; clone_size: -; j_call: TRBJ1-2; cdr3_aa: ASNDRAGYT
v_call: TRBV18; clone_size: -; j_call: TRBJ2-7; cdr3_aa: ASSPLAGGSYEQY
v_call: TRBV18; clone_size: -; j_call: TRBJ1-4; cdr3_aa: ASSPGQSPGEKLF
v_call: TRBV7-3; clone_size: -; j_call: TRBJ2-7; cdr3_aa: ASSLQSGNIHEQY
v_call: TRBV18; clone_size: few; j_call: TRBJ1-2; cdr3_aa: ASSPRQARTLYGYT
v_call: TRBV28; clone_size: -; j_call: TRBJ2-1; cdr3_aa: ASRTCLSYNEQF
v_call: TRBV4-1; clone_size: -; j_call: TRBJ2-6; cdr3_aa: ASSQASKAGAGANVLT
v_call: TRBV6-4; clone_size: -; j_call: TRBJ2-2; cdr3_aa: ASSFSSTGELF
v_call: TRBV6-5; clone_size: -; j_call: TRBJ1-2; cdr3_aa: ASSQQSYYGYT
v_call: TRBV2; clone_size: -; j_call: TRBJ1-5; cdr3_aa: ASRKDSSNQPQH
v_call: TRBV28; clone_size: -; j_call: TRBJ1-5; cdr3_aa: ATLASNQPQH
v_call: TRBV28; clone_size: -; j_call: TRBJ1-5; cdr3_aa: ASSSPGTGEQPQH
v_call: TRBV11-3; clone_size: -; j_call: TRBJ1-1; cdr3_aa: ASSLGARGSEAF